This is a list of T cell receptor beta chains from one sample in a study of control samples from healthy donors and cancer patients. The method was immunoSEQ multiplex PCR; TCRdb's version includes in-frame clones alone and lacks a portion of them. Of some 410,000 clones in the sample, 75% to 95% were seen once. The sequenced material came from PBMCs. The source is a man in his forties with head and neck cancer. The CDR3 runs from the conserved cysteine through the conserved F or W. The order of the fields is clone size, V gene, D gene, CDR3 length, J gene, CDR3 DNA, CDR3 protein. D genes are given only for firm matches. Size is stated for part of the rows, as once, few or many counts, or as a class when the clone is expanded.

size: -
V: TRBV28
D: TRBD2
length: 16
J: TRBJ2-2
DNA: TGTGCCAGTTCTCACGGGGTAGCGGGGAACACCGGGGAGCTGTTTTTT
CDR3: CASSHGVAGNTGELFF

size: -
V: TRBV6-5
D: -
length: 14
J: TRBJ2-7
DNA: TGTGCCAGCAGGAACAGGGGAGGGACGGGCGAGCAGTACTTC
CDR3: CASRNRGGTGEQYF

size: -
V: TRBV10-1
D: -
length: 15
J: TRBJ1-1
DNA: TGCGCCAGCAGTGAAGGGGGACTGAAAAACACTGAAGCTTTCTTT
CDR3: CASSEGGLKNTEAFF

size: -
V: TRBV14
D: -
length: 12
J: TRBJ2-1
DNA: TGTGCCAGCAGCTACACTTACAATGAGCAGTTCTTC
CDR3: CASSYTYNEQFF

size: -
V: TRBV6-5
D: -
length: 15
J: TRBJ1-5
DNA: TGTGCCAGCAGGGGGTACAGGGATAGCAATCAGCCCCAGCATTTT
CDR3: CASRGYRDSNQPQHF

size: few
V: TRBV29-1
D: TRBD1
length: 16
J: TRBJ2-1
DNA: TGCAGCGTTGAAGAACGGTGGACAGGGGGCAGCGATGAGCAGTTCTTC
CDR3: CSVEERWTGGSDEQFF

size: -
V: TRBV6-2/TRBV6-3
D: -
length: 18
J: TRBJ1-5
DNA: TGTGCCAGCAGTTACACCGGCAGGGAGCCTTCCTTCGTGCAGCCCCAGCATTTT
CDR3: CASSYTGREPSFVQPQHF

size: -
V: TRBV29-1
D: -
length: 15
J: TRBJ1-3
DNA: TGCAGCGTTGGAATAGCGCTTCACTCTGGAAACACCATATATTTT
CDR3: CSVGIALHSGNTIYF

size: -
V: TRBV5-5
D: -
length: 14
J: TRBJ1-1
DNA: TGTGCCAGCACCCCAGGGACCTACAACACTGAAGCTTTCTTT
CDR3: CASTPGTYNTEAFF

size: once
V: TRBV3-1/TRBV3-2
D: TRBD2
length: 16
J: TRBJ2-1
DNA: TGTGCCAGCAGCCGAGCAAGGAGCGGGGGGAACAATGAGCAGTTCTTC
CDR3: CASSRARSGGNNEQFF

size: -
V: TRBV4-2
D: -
length: 16
J: TRBJ2-7
DNA: TGTGCCAGCAGCCAAGGCCTCCGGCAGAGCTCCTACGAGCAGTACTTC
CDR3: CASSQGLRQSSYEQYF

size: -
V: TRBV11-3
D: -
length: 14
J: TRBJ2-7
DNA: TGTGCCAGCAGCTTAGAAGGCGAGGGCCACGAGCAGTACTTC
CDR3: CASSLEGEGHEQYF

size: -
V: TRBV2
D: TRBD1
length: 12
J: TRBJ1-1
DNA: TGTGCCAGCAGTTCGACAGGGACTGAAGCTTTCTTT
CDR3: CASSSTGTEAFF

size: -
V: TRBV7-9
D: TRBD1
length: 15
J: TRBJ2-7
DNA: TGTGCCAGCAGCCCCGGACAGGGGACTTCCTACGAGCAGTACTTC
CDR3: CASSPGQGTSYEQYF

size: -
V: TRBV6-5
D: -
length: 14
J: TRBJ2-7
DNA: TGTGCCAGCAGGAAGACCGGGAGCCTTTGGGAGCAGTACTTC
CDR3: CASRKTGSLWEQYF

size: -
V: TRBV29-1
D: -
length: 13
J: TRBJ2-5
DNA: TGCAGCGTTCGACAGACACTAACAGAGACCCAGTACTTC
CDR3: CSVRQTLTETQYF

size: -
V: TRBV5-1
D: -
length: 13
J: TRBJ1-2
DNA: TGCGCCAGCAGCTTTGGGCAAGACTATGGCTACACCTTC
CDR3: CASSFGQDYGYTF

size: -
V: TRBV28
D: -
length: 14
J: TRBJ2-1
DNA: TGTGCCAGCAGTTCCGGGACTTTTAACAATGAGCAGTTCTTC
CDR3: CASSSGTFNNEQFF

size: -
V: TRBV28
D: TRBD1
length: 12
J: TRBJ1-5
DNA: TGTGCCAGCATCGGGACAGTCCAGCCCCAGCATTTT
CDR3: CASIGTVQPQHF

size: -
V: TRBV10-3
D: -
length: 12
J: TRBJ2-5
DNA: TGTGCCATCAGTGGAAACCAAGAGACCCAGTACTTC
CDR3: CAISGNQETQYF

size: -
V: TRBV7-9
D: -
length: 12
J: TRBJ2-4
DNA: TGTGCCAGCACCAACGACCAGGGCATTCAGTACTTC
CDR3: CASTNDQGIQYF

size: -
V: TRBV29-1
D: -
length: 13
J: TRBJ1-1
DNA: TGCAGCGTCGCCGATAGCGAAGGAACTGAAGCTTTCTTT
CDR3: CSVADSEGTEAFF

size: -
V: TRBV30
D: TRBD1
length: 14
J: TRBJ1-5
DNA: TGTGCCTGGGCCACAGGGGGCTTGGGGCAGCCCCAGCATTTT
CDR3: CAWATGGLGQPQHF

size: -
V: TRBV5-1
D: TRBD1
length: 16
J: TRBJ1-6
DNA: TGCGCCAGCAGCTTCTCCTTGGGACAGGGAGGCTCACCCCTCCACTTT
CDR3: CASSFSLGQGGSPLHF

size: -
V: TRBV30
D: -
length: 12
J: TRBJ1-2
DNA: TGTGCCTGGAGGCAGGGGCCCTATGGCTACACCTTC
CDR3: CAWRQGPYGYTF

size: -
V: TRBV5-1
D: -
length: 14
J: TRBJ1-6
DNA: TGCGCCAGCAGCTTGGAGGGTGGTAATTCACCCCTCCACTTT
CDR3: CASSLEGGNSPLHF

size: -
V: TRBV19
D: TRBD1
length: 14
J: TRBJ1-5
DNA: TGTGCCAGTAGCGATAGACAGGGAGTTCAGCCCCAGCATTTT
CDR3: CASSDRQGVQPQHF

size: -
V: TRBV11-2
D: -
length: 14
J: TRBJ1-3
DNA: TGTGCCAGCAGCCCCGTGGACTCTGGAAACACCATATATTTT
CDR3: CASSPVDSGNTIYF

size: -
V: TRBV15
D: -
length: 15
J: TRBJ2-3
DNA: TGTGCCACCAGCAGAGAGAGACAGACATGGGATACGCAGTATTTT
CDR3: CATSRERQTWDTQYF

size: -
V: TRBV18
D: -
length: 15
J: TRBJ1-1
DNA: TGTGCCAGCTCACCATTGAGGGGTTGGAACACTGAAGCTTTCTTT
CDR3: CASSPLRGWNTEAFF

size: -
V: TRBV6-2/TRBV6-3
D: TRBD2
length: 13
J: TRBJ2-7
DNA: TGTGCCAGCAGTAGACTAGCGGGGTACGAGCAGTACTTC
CDR3: CASSRLAGYEQYF

size: -
V: TRBV7-3
D: TRBD2
length: 14
J: TRBJ2-7
DNA: TGTGCCAGCAGCTGGGGGACTAGCGGGAGCGAGCAGTACTTC
CDR3: CASSWGTSGSEQYF

size: once
V: TRBV7-2
D: -
length: 14
J: TRBJ1-1
DNA: TGTGCCAGCAGCTCATCGTGGGACCAAAAAGAAGCTTTCTTT
CDR3: CASSSSWDQKEAFF

size: -
V: TRBV5-6
D: -
length: 14
J: TRBJ1-6
DNA: TGTGCCAGCAGCTTCGTGGGGCAGAGTTCACCCCTCCACTTT
CDR3: CASSFVGQSSPLHF

size: -
V: TRBV2
D: -
length: 14
J: TRBJ2-1
DNA: TGTGCCAGCAGCGACACGCGGTCTTACAATGAGCAGTTCTTC
CDR3: CASSDTRSYNEQFF

size: -
V: TRBV19
D: -
length: 15
J: TRBJ1-3
DNA: TGTGCCAGTAGTATAAGGGGATCCTCTGGAAACACCATATATTTT
CDR3: CASSIRGSSGNTIYF

size: -
V: TRBV4-1
D: -
length: 13
J: TRBJ2-7
DNA: TGCGCCAGCAGCCAAGGTCCGGTCTTACCGCAGTACTTC
CDR3: CASSQGPVLPQYF

size: -
V: TRBV6-5
D: -
length: 12
J: TRBJ1-2
DNA: TGTGCCAGTCGTAAAGGGATCTATGGCTACACCTTC
CDR3: CASRKGIYGYTF

size: once
V: TRBV11-2
D: TRBD2
length: 17
J: TRBJ2-1
DNA: TGTGCCAGCAGCTTAATCGCGGGGGGAAGCTCCTACAATGAGCAGTTCTTC
CDR3: CASSLIAGGSSYNEQFF

size: -
V: TRBV12-3/TRBV12-4
D: -
length: 13
J: TRBJ1-1
DNA: TGTGCCAGCACCCCAGGGAGGGCCACTGAAGCTTTCTTT
CDR3: CASTPGRATEAFF